The 7 T cell receptor beta chains given below trace back to one sample, sequenced in a study of lymphopenia after photon versus proton radiotherapy. Sequencing was performed with immunoSEQ multiplex PCR; in TCRdb, only in-frame clones are kept and a portion is missing. The repertoire holds 89,000 or so clones, with about 83% as singletons. The sample was peripheral blood, taken from a patient treated with proton-based radiotherapy. These receptors all come from a man between 60 and 70 years old with pancreatic cancer.

The chain combines TRBV9 with TRBJ2-7; 8 bases line up with TRBD1. CDR1 is SGDLS, CDR2 YYNGEE, per germline. The ends lost 4 bases at V and 2 bases at J; junction bases unmatched: 8. This CDR3 is built from 15 residues. This CDR3 is CASSPQGAGPYEQYF. Written as DNA, the CDR3 is TGTGCCAGCAGCCCCCAGGGGGCGGGCCCCTACGAGCAGTACTTC.

The chain couples TRBV5-4 to TRBJ2-7, with 12 bases lining up with TRBD2. The CDR3 is made up of 15 amino acids. Trimming cost V 3 bases and J 2 bases; bases outside gene matches: 3. CDR1 SGHNT and CDR2 YYREEE come from the germline V gene (reference sequence). The CDR3 region is CASSSRTSGTYEQYF. The DNA of the CDR3 is TGTGCCAGCAGCTCTAGGACTAGCGGGACCTACGAGCAGTACTTC.

The chain carries TRBV6-5 and TRBJ2-6; no reliable D call. Trimming took off 6 bases at V and 4 bases at J, with 10 bases between the two ends. Per germline, CDR1 MNHEY and CDR2 SVGAGI. There are 14 residues in the CDR3. The CDR3 here is CASRWARGANVLTF. The CDR3, as DNA: TGTGCCAGCAGATGGGCGAGAGGGGCCAACGTCCTGACTTTC.

The chain has TRBV15 and TRBJ2-7; TRBD1 might be the D (5 bases). This CDR3 is 15 amino acids long. Trimming removed 0 bases from V and 5 bases from J, with 14 bases in between. Per the germline V gene, CDR1 is LNHNV and CDR2 is YYDKDF (reference sequence). The CDR3, as DNA: TGTGCCACCAGCAGAGAGTGGGGCAGGGCCAACGAGCAGTACTTC. This codes for CATSREWGRANEQYF.

V gene TRBV28 combines with J gene TRBJ2-5, with TRBD2 as a possible D gene (6 bases). The tail of the sequence fits TRBJ2-7 better, so the J call may be wrong. The CDR3 runs 14 residues. Germline loops: CDR1 MDHEN, CDR2 SYDVKM. The CDR3 DNA reads TGTGCCAGCACAGTTCAGGGAGGTGGGTACGAGCAGTACTTC. Encoded protein: CASTVQGGGYEQYF.

V gene TRBV6-6 combines with J gene TRBJ2-7; no firm D call. Trimming took off 0 bases at V and 6 bases at J, with 12 bases between the two ends. This CDR3 region has 14 residues. Germline V CDR1 and CDR2: MNHNY, SVGAGI (reference sequence). Here the CDR3 DNA reads TGTGCCAGCAGTTACTCGCCTTCAGTGTCCGAGCAGTACTTC. This translates into CASSYSPSVSEQYF.

V usage is TRBV9 and J usage is TRBJ2-3; 7 positions agree with TRBD2. CDR1 and CDR2 from the germline V gene are SGDLS and YYNGEE. This CDR3 is built from 15 residues. V lost 6 bases and J lost 0; bases outside the gene matches: 7. The CDR3 sequence is CASTSSGTSTDTQYF. The CDR3 coding sequence is TGTGCCAGCACCTCTAGCGGTACTAGCACAGATACGCAGTATTTT.